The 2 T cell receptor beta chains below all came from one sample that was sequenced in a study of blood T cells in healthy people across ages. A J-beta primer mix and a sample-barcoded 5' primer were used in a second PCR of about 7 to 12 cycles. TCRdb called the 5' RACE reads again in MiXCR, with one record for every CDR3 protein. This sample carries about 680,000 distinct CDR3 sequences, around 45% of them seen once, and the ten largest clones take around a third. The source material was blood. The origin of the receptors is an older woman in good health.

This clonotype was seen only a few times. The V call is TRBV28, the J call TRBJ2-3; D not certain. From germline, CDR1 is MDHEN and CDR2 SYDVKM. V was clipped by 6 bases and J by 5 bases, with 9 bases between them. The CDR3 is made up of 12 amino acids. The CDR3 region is CASSSSLDTQYF. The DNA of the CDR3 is TGTGCCAGCAGCTCCTCTTTAGATACGCAGTATTTT. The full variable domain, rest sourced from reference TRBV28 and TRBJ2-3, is DVKVTQSSRYLVKRTGEKVFLECVQDMDHENMFWYRQDPGLGLRLIYFSYDVKMKEKGDIPEGYSVSREKKERFSLILESASTNQTSMYLCASSSSLDTQYFGPGTRLTVL.

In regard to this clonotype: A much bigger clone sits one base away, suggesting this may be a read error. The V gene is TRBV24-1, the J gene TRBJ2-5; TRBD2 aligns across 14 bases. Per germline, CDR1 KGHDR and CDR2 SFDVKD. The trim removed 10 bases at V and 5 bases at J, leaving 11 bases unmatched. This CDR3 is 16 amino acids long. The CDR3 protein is CATAAGLAGGRETQYF. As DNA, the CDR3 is TGTGCCACAGCCGCCGGACTAGCGGGAGGCCGGGAGACCCAGTACTTC.